This T cell receptor beta chain was identified during a study of OX40 agonist ivuxolimab in advanced cancers. Overall study: Patients treated during dose escalation were battling hepatocellular carcinoma, melanoma, renal cell or head and neck cancer.

Profiled with immunoSEQ multiplex PCR; TCRdb holds only in-frame clones, not every one. The sample includes around 68,000 clones, 91% of them seen just once. This receptor was identified in an adult with an advanced solid tumor such as melanoma, head and neck, liver or kidney cancer. The sequenced sample was CD4+ or CD8+ T cells sorted from blood, obtained in a trial of the OX40 agonist ivuxolimab.

The chain's CDR3 is CASSIQRERWNEQFF. CDR3 sequence (DNA): TGTGCCAGTAGTATACAGCGGGAGAGGTGGAATGAGCAGTTCTTC. The rearrangement uses TRBV19 and TRBJ2-1; 8 bases align to TRBD2. Per germline, CDR1 LNHDA and CDR2 SQIVND (reference sequence). This CDR3 contains 15 residues. V gave up 2 bases and J gave up 7 bases; unmatched junction bases: 7. Together with reference TRBV19 and TRBJ2-1, the CDR3 gives the full variable domain: DGGITQSPKYLFRKEGQNVTLSCEQNLNHDAMYWYRQDPGQGLRLIYYSQIVNDFQKGDIAEGYSVSREKKESFPLTVTSAQKNPTAFYLCASSIQRERWNEQFFGPGTRLTVL.